This T cell receptor (beta chain) came from a study of shared clonotypes between healthy human individuals. Study in general: Per-donor plates numbered three CD4 naive, three CD4 memory, two CD8 naive and one CD8 memory. General study results and limits: Around 5% of naive CD4 clonotypes were common to a few donors.

V shed 2 bases and J 5 bases; nucleotides not matched to a gene: 2. Germline CDR1 and CDR2: SGHRS and YFSETQ. There are 13 residues in the CDR3. Replicate sorted-subset PCRs were loaded with around 0.2 ug DNA, about 28,000 T cell genomes. Produced via immunoSEQ multiplex PCR; TCRdb's table is partial and in-frame only. The sample lists approximately 2.1 million clones, 85% to 95% occurring once. Worth noting for this clone: Antigen: not known. This specimen includes other DNA sequences encoding the same CDR3.

The rearrangement links TRBV5-1 to TRBJ1-2; TRBD1 matches 8 bases. Material: naive CD4+ T cells from PBMCs. Subset specified: CD45RA+ positively selected. The TCR sequence derives from a man younger than 35 in good health. Some clones in this sample may be carry-over from other donors' samples. In DNA form, the CDR3 reads TGCGCCAGCAGCTTAAGACAGGGGTATGGCTACACCTTC. This translates into CASSLRQGYGYTF.